A selection of T cell receptor beta chains follows, all from one sample in a study of cytomegalovirus exposure and HLA in healthy donors. Method: immunoSEQ multiplex PCR; TCRdb's copy keeps in-frame clones and lacks some. The table has 80,000 to 130,000 clones, approximately 80% seen once; the top ten hold 1.2%. Material for sequencing was PBMCs. Source of these receptors: a woman aged 18-29 years in good health and CMV-seronegative. CDR3s include the opening cysteine and the closing phenylalanine or tryptophan. A D gene is named only where the DNA matches it firmly. Expanded clones get a size class; other rows say once, few or many, or leave the size out.

>-|TRBV4-3|TRBJ1-2|once
CASSQGYRSDYGYTF
TGCGCCAGCAGCCAAGGGTACCGGTCCGACTATGGCTACACCTTC
>TRBD1|TRBV6-5|TRBJ1-5|-
CASSTKGTVNQPQHF
TGTGCCAGCAGTACCAAAGGGACAGTCAATCAGCCCCAGCATTTT
>-|TRBV28|TRBJ1-5|-
CASSLGGWWVQHF
TGTGCCAGCAGTTTGGGGGGGTGGTGGGTCCAGCATTTT
>TRBD1|TRBV6-4|TRBJ1-4|-
CASSENTGGDSMNEKLFF
TGTGCCAGCAGTGAAAATACAGGGGGGGATTCCATGAATGAAAAACTGTTTTTT
>TRBD2|TRBV5-1|TRBJ2-3|-
CASSLAAGGQGGTDTQYF
TGCGCCAGCAGCTTGGCAGCGGGGGGGCAGGGGGGCACAGATACGCAGTATTTT
>TRBD1|TRBV15|TRBJ1-2|-
CATSTGQALGYTF
TGTGCCACCAGCACAGGACAGGCCTTAGGCTACACCTTC
>-|TRBV5-1|TRBJ2-7|-
CASSKGGVLTYEQYF
TGCGCCAGCAGCAAAGGCGGGGTTCTCACCTACGAGCAGTACTTC
>TRBD1|TRBV19|TRBJ1-2|-
CASSIGDRDASVYTF
TGTGCCAGTAGTATCGGGGACAGAGACGCATCGGTCTACACCTTC
>TRBD2|TRBV7-2|TRBJ2-3|once
CASSLVPSGRGPDTQYF
TGTGCCAGCAGCTTAGTTCCCAGCGGGAGAGGGCCAGATACGCAGTATTTT
>-|TRBV4-1|TRBJ1-3|-
CASSQDPGRVGLAGNTIYF
TGCGCCAGCAGCCAAGATCCCGGGCGGGTCGGACTTGCTGGAAACACCATATATTTT
>TRBD1|TRBV10-3|TRBJ2-5|-
CAISPGQVSGEQYF
TGTGCCATCAGCCCTGGACAGGTCTCCGGGGAGCAGTACTTC
>-|TRBV4-3|TRBJ2-7|-
CASSQDLRSYEQYF
TGCGCCAGCAGCCAAGATCTTCGGTCCTACGAGCAGTACTTC
>-|TRBV19|TRBJ2-2|-
CASSIGFGTGELFF
TGTGCCAGTAGTATCGGGTTCGGCACCGGGGAGCTGTTTTTT
>-|TRBV9|TRBJ2-1|-
CASSPTSGDDNEQFF
TGTGCCAGCAGCCCTACTTCGGGGGATGACAATGAGCAGTTCTTC
>TRBD1|TRBV2|TRBJ1-4|few
CASKGQGYEKLFF
TGTGCCAGCAAAGGACAGGGGTATGAAAAACTGTTTTTT
>TRBD2|TRBV29-1|TRBJ2-7|-
CSVEYPTSGSVYEQYF
TGCAGCGTTGAATATCCGACTAGCGGGAGTGTATACGAGCAGTACTTC
>-|TRBV6-1|TRBJ1-2|-
CASSAGRVDGYTF
TGTGCCAGCAGTGCGGGGAGGGTCGATGGCTACACCTTC
>-|TRBV4-3|TRBJ1-3|few
CASSQGTRQRNTIYF
TGCGCCAGCAGCCAAGGGACACGGCAAAGAAACACCATATATTTT
>-|TRBV5-5|TRBJ1-2|few
CASSSGSPINYGYTF
TGTGCCAGCAGTTCAGGGTCCCCTATAAACTATGGCTACACCTTC
>-|TRBV5-1|TRBJ1-1|few
CASSLTGEAFF
TGCGCCAGCAGCTTGACAGGTGAAGCTTTCTTT
>-|TRBV2|TRBJ1-5|-
CASSVPGSNQPQHF
TGTGCCAGCAGTGTACCAGGGAGCAATCAGCCCCAGCATTTT
>-|TRBV28|TRBJ2-7|-
CASSAAGPRATYEQYF
TGTGCCAGCAGTGCCGCGGGACCCCGGGCTACCTACGAGCAGTACTTC